These 31 T cell receptor beta chains originate from one sample sequenced in a study of tumor-infiltrating lymphocytes in primary liver carcinoma. Germline DNA was also extracted, while the blood RNA originated from unsorted whole blood. Starting from 500 ng of total RNA, TCR beta cDNA was produced with a primer in the constant region. Three-round nested multiplex PCR performed with slightly modified ARM-PCR produced the TCR beta libraries. Rounds one and two of PCR, each of roughly 10 cycles, were primed with TRBV1-TRBV30 forward primers and a C-beta reverse primer. MiXCR was run by TCRdb on the multiplex PCR reads, yielding one entry per CDR3 protein. This table has about 330,000 distinct CDR3 sequences, less than 70% appearing once. The sample comprised peripheral blood. These TCRs come from a man in his forties with primary liver carcinoma and hepatitis B virus infection.

In its sample, this clonotype was seen many times. In nucleotides, the CDR3 is TGCGCCAGCAGTTTATCGCAGGGAACAGATACGCAGTATTTT. Protein: CASSLSQGTDTQYF. This sequence joins TRBV10-2 and TRBJ2-3; a weak D match, TRBD1 (5 bases). Trimming removed 5 bases at V and 3 bases at J, with 12 bases between. The CDR3 sequence is 14 residues long. Looked up from germline, CDR1 is WSHSY and CDR2 is SAAADI.

This clonotype was found a few times. V gene TRBV6-2 or TRBV6-3 combines with J gene TRBJ2-5, with D tentatively TRBD1 or TRBD2 (5 bases each). CDR3 size: 14 residues. Looked up from germline, CDR1 is MNHEY and CDR2 is SVGEGT. The V and J ends lost 7 bases and 5 bases respectively, with 17 bases between them. The CDR3 spells CASKTAGAGETQYF. The CDR3 DNA follows: TGTGCCAGCAAAACAGCCGGGGCTGGGGAGACCCAGTACTTC.

For this clonotype: The germline gene is not matched at one end of the junction; a read error may be the cause. J is TRBJ2-1 and V is TRBV29-1; 8 nucleotides line up with TRBD1. The germline V gene has CDR1 SQVTM and CDR2 ANQGSEA. This CDR3 is built from 14 residues. CDR3 region: CIVEVMQGASEQFF. In nucleotides, the CDR3 is TGCATCGTTGAAGTGATGCAGGGGGCGAGTGAGCAGTTCTTC.

The CDR3 spells CASSSDGYRQYF. CDR3 coding DNA: TGTGCCAGCAGCTCAGACGGCTACAGGCAGTACTTC. The V call is TRBV11-2, the J call TRBJ2-7; D gene unclear. The CDR3 totals 12 residues. Trimming cost V 4 bases and J 9 bases, with 13 bases left between them. Germline V gene lookup returns CDR1 SGHAT and CDR2 FQNNGV.

On this clonotype itself: The germline gene is not matched at one end of the junction; a read error may be the cause. The chain has TRBV11-3 and TRBJ2-1; D is uncertain. Germline lookup yields CDR1 SGHNT and CDR2 YENEEA. There are 15 residues in the CDR3. Here the CDR3 reads CTSRFSPTSYNEQFF. The DNA of the CDR3 is TGTACCAGCAGGTTTAGTCCTACCTCCTACAATGAGCAGTTCTTC.

In this sample, this clonotype turned up many times. This chain connects TRBV6-5 to TRBJ1-4; D is unresolved. The ends were cut back, 6 bases at V and 0 bases at J, with 11 bases in the middle. Germline V CDR1 and CDR2: MNHEY, SVGAGI. CDR3 length: 15 residues. Written as DNA, the CDR3 is TGTGCCAGCAGGTCTGGAGATGCAACTAATGAAAAACTGTTTTTT. Encoded protein: CASRSGDATNEKLFF.

This clonotype was seen repeatedly, ten times or more. The chain uses TRBV4-3 and TRBJ2-7; D gene unclear. V lost 6 bases and J 6 bases, leaving 15 bases between the germline ends. Germline CDR1 reads LGHNA; CDR2 reads YSLEER. The CDR3 extends over 13 amino acids. The CDR3 DNA reads as TGCGCCAGCAGTGATTATTCCGGTGGCGAGCAGTACTTC. It yields the protein CASSDYSGGEQYF.

This clonotype was recorded only once. At one end, the junction sequence differs from germline, possibly due to a read error. This chain connects TRBV6-2 or TRBV6-3 to TRBJ1-1; perhaps TRBD1 as D (6 bases). Germline values: CDR1 MNHEY, CDR2 SVGEGT. This CDR3 is 15 amino acids long. The CDR3 loop reads CASSYYDRPNTEALF. The CDR3 bases are TGTGCCAGCAGTTACTATGACAGGCCGAACACTGAAGCTTTATTT.

The V gene is TRBV6-4, the J gene TRBJ2-7; the D gene is possibly TRBD2 (6 bases). Germline V gene data show CDR1 as MRHNA and CDR2 as SNTAGT. The CDR3 has 14 residues. V gave up 9 bases and J gave up 3 bases, with 18 bases separating them. Written as DNA, the CDR3 is TGTGCCAGACCCCGTGGGAGGTCCCTCTACGAGCAGTACTTC. It translates to CARPRGRSLYEQYF.

Concerning this clonotype: This sequence may be a read error, since a much larger clone differs from it by one base. The chain couples TRBV4-2 to TRBJ2-7; D might be TRBD1 or TRBD2, each matching 5 bases. V gave up 4 bases and J gave up 8 bases, with 27 bases separating them. The germline V gene has CDR1 LGHNA and CDR2 YNFKEQ. The CDR3 loop spans 17 amino acids. In nucleotides, the CDR3 is TGTGCCAGCAGCCCCCAAGAAGGGACCTGGACTTTATACAAGCAGTACTTC. Translation gives CASSPQEGTWTLYKQYF.

A word on this clonotype: Germline is not matched at one junction end, which may reflect a read error. CDR3 region: CTSSELQGLASTDTQYF. The CDR3 DNA reads TGCACCAGCAGTGAGCTACAGGGACTAGCTAGCACAGATACGCAGTATTTT. This rearrangement joins TRBV10-2 to TRBJ2-3; 9 nucleotides agree with TRBD2. The CDR3 loop spans 17 amino acids. Germline CDR1 WSHSY, CDR2 SAAADI.

This clonotype was detected a few times. No conserved phenylalanine or tryptophan ends this CDR3, so it is likely a read error. The chain links TRBV12-3 or TRBV12-4 to TRBJ2-7; no clear D. CDR3 length equals 11 residues. The V end was cut by 6 bases, the J end by 0 bases, with 3 bases between. The CDR3 sequence is CASRDSYEQYI. The CDR3 coding sequence is TGTGCCAGCAGAGACTCCTACGAGCAGTACATC.

A note on this clonotype: The conserved phenylalanine or tryptophan is not found at the CDR3 terminus, so this likely reflects a read error. V usage is TRBV11-2 and J usage is TRBJ2-7; D may correspond to TRBD1 or TRBD2 (5 bases each). CDR1 is SGHAT and CDR2 is FQNNGV in the germline V gene. This CDR3 has 14 residues. This chain's CDR3 is CASTLVLGAYEQYL. The CDR3 coding sequence is TGTGCCAGCACTCTGGTACTCGGGGCCTATGAGCAGTACTTA.

The chain combines TRBV12-3 or TRBV12-4 with TRBJ2-7; 7 bases align to TRBD1. After removal of 3 bases from V and 6 bases from J, the junction contained 11 bases not matched to a gene. This CDR3 spans 15 amino acids. The CDR3 coding sequence is TGTGCCAGCAGTTTTATGACAGGGCCCTCGACCGAGCAGTACTTC. Translating it yields CASSFMTGPSTEQYF.

About this clonotype itself: A much larger clone is a single base away; this may be a read error. In DNA, the CDR3 is TGTGCCAGCAGGAGGACTAGAGGTCGTATCTATGAGCAGTTCTTC. Protein product: CASRRTRGRIYEQFF. The chain couples TRBV6-1 to TRBJ2-1, with 7 nucleotides matching TRBD2. Looked up from germline, CDR1 is MNHNS and CDR2 is SASEGT. Trimming cost V 6 bases and J 8 bases; bases outside gene matches: 13. The CDR3 is 15 amino acids.

As for this clonotype: One end of the junction is discordant with germline, which a read error may explain. The chain has TRBV6-5 and TRBJ2-7, with TRBD2 identical over 11 bases. Germline loops: CDR1 MNHEY, CDR2 SVGAGI. The CDR3 consists of 15 residues. The CDR3 nucleotides are TGTACCAGCAGTTACTCAGGGACTAGCGGTTACGAGCAGTACTTC. This encodes CTSSYSGTSGYEQYF.

This clonotype was recorded at least ten times. The chain has TRBV6-1 and TRBJ2-7; D unclear. Trimming removed 7 bases from V and 2 bases from J, with 12 bases in between. From germline, CDR1 is MNHNS and CDR2 SASEGT. CDR3 length: 13 amino acids. The CDR3 loop reads CASNDLPPYEQYF. For the CDR3, the DNA is TGTGCCAGCAATGACTTGCCCCCCTACGAGCAGTACTTC.

V usage is TRBV6-1 and J usage is TRBJ1-1; the match to TRBD1 covers 8 bases. V lost 4 bases and J lost 6; bases outside the gene matches: 7. Germline assignment: CDR1 MNHNS and CDR2 SASEGT. CDR3 length equals 14 residues. The chain's CDR3 is CASSAGTGYSEAFF. CDR3 nucleotide sequence: TGTGCCAGCAGTGCCGGGACAGGCTACTCTGAAGCTTTCTTT.

This clonotype was picked up a small number of times. The chain links TRBV12-3 or TRBV12-4 to TRBJ2-7; TRBD1 matches at 11 bases. The CDR3 extends over 15 amino acids. Losses at the gene ends were 5 bases for V and 3 bases for J; bases not matched to a gene: 6. CDR3 region: CASSGPGQGVYEQYF. In DNA, the CDR3 is TGTGCCAGCAGTGGGCCGGGACAGGGGGTCTACGAGCAGTACTTC.

On this clonotype: A much larger clone differs from this one at a single base, so this may be a read error. The chain uses TRBV28 and TRBJ2-7; D possibly corresponds to TRBD2 (7 bases). The CDR3 covers 17 residues. CDR1 is MDHEN, CDR2 SYDVKM, per germline. In DNA form, the CDR3 reads TGTGACAGCAGTCCCCCTGTAGGGGGAGGGCCCTCCGACGAGCAGTACTTC. Encoded protein: CDSSPPVGGGPSDEQYF.

This clonotype was seen just once. A read error may produce the germline difference seen at one junction end. The V and J genes are TRBV29-1 and TRBJ1-1; D gene uncertain. The CDR3 has 12 residues. From germline, CDR1 is SQVTM and CDR2 ANQGSEA. This chain's CDR3 is CSVCHGNTEAFF. DNA for the CDR3: TGCAGCGTTTGCCATGGGAACACTGAGGCTTTCTTT.

As to this clonotype: A junction boundary mismatches the germline segment, possibly from a read error. J is TRBJ2-1 and V is TRBV7-9; D not certain. There are 14 residues in the CDR3. Looked up from germline, CDR1 is SEHNR and CDR2 is FQNEAQ (reference sequence). The CDR3: CASSHDTSYDEQFF. CDR3 nucleotides: TGTGCCAGCAGCCATGACACGTCCTACGATGAGCAGTTCTTC. Using reference TRBV7-9 and TRBJ2-1 for the parts outside the CDR3, the full variable domain is DTGVSQNPRHKITKRGQNVTFRCDPISEHNRLYWYRQTLGQGPEFLTYFQNEAQLEKSRLLSDRFSAERPKGSFSTLEIQRTEQGDSAMYLCASSHDTSYDEQFFGPGTRLTVL.

In regard to this clonotype: This may be a read error: a much more frequent sequence differs by one nucleotide. The gene calls are TRBV4-1 and TRBJ2-1; D ambiguous. CDR1 MGHRA and CDR2 YSYEKL come from the germline V gene. The CDR3 consists of 20 residues. Between the trimmed V and J ends, which lost 4 bases and 6 bases, there was a span of 31 bases. The CDR3 bases are TGCGCCAGCAGCCGAATAAATCCCTGGAGCCAGCTCCAGACGAGCAATGAGCAGTTCTTC. Protein product: CASSRINPWSQLQTSNEQFF.

CDR3 in DNA: TGTGCCATCATGCAGGGGGAATCTGAAGCTTTCTTT. Its translation: CAIMQGESEAFF. This chain joins TRBV10-3 and TRBJ1-1; 7 bases match TRBD1. CDR3 length equals 12 residues. V was pared by 7 bases and J by 6 bases, with 5 bases of the junction left unmatched. Germline V gene data show CDR1 as ENHRY and CDR2 as SYGVKD.

Concerning this clonotype itself: With a much larger clone just one base away, this may be a read error. The rearrangement uses TRBV6-5 and TRBJ1-6; maybe TRBD1 (6 bases). The CDR3 sequence is 15 residues long. CDR1 is MNHEY, CDR2 SVGAGI, per germline. The CDR3 protein is CASSPIRGDNSLLHF. The CDR3 DNA follows: TGTGCCAGCAGCCCCATCAGGGGCGATAATTCACTCCTCCACTTT.

In the case of this clonotype: A read error may explain this, as a much larger clone is one base away. The conserved phenylalanine or tryptophan normally closing the CDR3 is absent here, so this likely arose from a read error. The V call is TRBV12-3 or TRBV12-4, the J call TRBJ1-1, with 9 bases aligning to TRBD1. V dropped 6 bases and J dropped 0; count of bases not matched to a gene: 8. The CDR3 length is 16 residues. CDR3 residues: CASRRGQGFMNTEAFI. The CDR3 region has the DNA TGTGCCAGCAGGAGAGGACAGGGGTTCATGAACACTGAAGCTTTCATT.

The chain uses TRBV6-5 and TRBJ1-2, with D possibly TRBD1 on 6 matching bases. This CDR3 is built from 15 residues. Between the trimmed V and J ends, which lost 4 bases and 3 bases, there was a span of 15 bases. In germline, CDR1 is MNHEY, CDR2 SVGAGI. In nucleotides, the CDR3 is TGTGCCAGCAGTTCGGGGGCAGGGAGGGACTATGGCTACACCTTC. Encoded protein: CASSSGAGRDYGYTF.

Of note for this clonotype: A much more abundant neighbour one base away suggests this may be a read error. The rearrangement joins TRBV4-2 to TRBJ1-4; D remains unclear. The germline CDR1 and CDR2 sequences are LGHNA and YNFKEQ. The CDR3 loop spans 16 amino acids. CDR3 loop: CTSSQEARPAGEKLFF. CDR3 DNA sequence: TGTACCAGCAGCCAAGAGGCGAGGCCGGCGGGTGAAAAACTGTTTTTT.

Note on this clonotype: A junction end diverges from the germline sequence, so it may reflect a read error. The chain recombines TRBV5-4 with TRBJ2-2; the D gene is possibly TRBD1 (6 bases). From germline, CDR1 is SGHNT and CDR2 YYREEE (reference sequence). CDR3 size: 15 residues. The CDR3 sequence: CVSSLQGLGTGERFF. In DNA, the CDR3 is TGTGTCAGCAGCTTACAGGGCTTGGGGACCGGGGAGCGGTTTTTT.

This clonotype was picked up a small number of times. The chain carries TRBV6-6 and TRBJ2-5, with D perhaps assigned TRBD1 or TRBD2 (5 bases each). This CDR3 region has 15 residues. Germline V lookup: CDR1 MNHNY, CDR2 SVGAGI (reference sequence). The V end was cut by 3 bases, the J end by 1 base, with 12 bases between. The CDR3 here is CASSYLGTVQETQYF. The CDR3 DNA reads as TGTGCCAGCAGTTATCTGGGGACGGTCCAAGAGACCCAGTACTTC.

About this clonotype: The junction departs from germline at one end; a sequencing error may be responsible. The chain carries TRBV11-2 and TRBJ2-1, with D unclear. The CDR3 length is 13 residues. The germline V gene encodes CDR1 SGHAT and CDR2 FQNNGV. As DNA, the CDR3 is TGTGCCAGCTGCCCCCGGGCATCCAATGAGCAATTCTTC. Its translation: CASCPRASNEQFF.